This T cell receptor beta chain stems from a study of blood T cell repertoires in COVID-19. Study as a whole: COVID-19 samples, acute and convalescent, were from the United States, Italy and Spain.

This CDR3 region has 14 residues. The ends were cut back, 1 base at V and 2 bases at J, with 9 bases in the middle. From germline, CDR1 is SGHRS and CDR2 YFSETQ. Participants, about 18 to 90 years old, spanned approximately 26 US areas. Clinical history reported by participants formed the basis on which cohorts were assigned. Each recovered donor of Cohort 3 presented with two negative PCRs, clearance, or symptom resolution. TCRdb keeps only in-frame clones here, not all; method: immunoSEQ multiplex PCR. Found here are approximately 480,000 clones, around 90% of them singletons; the top ten hold under 0.85%.

Sequencing was performed on PBMCs or T cells enriched from blood (not recorded which). The sequence was collected from a woman aged 18-29 years who had recovered from COVID-19. The chain recombines TRBV5-1 with TRBJ1-1; the D is unclear. The CDR3 loop reads CASSLSQTNTEAFF. The DNA for the CDR3 is TGCGCCAGCAGCTTGAGCCAGACAAACACTGAAGCTTTCTTT.